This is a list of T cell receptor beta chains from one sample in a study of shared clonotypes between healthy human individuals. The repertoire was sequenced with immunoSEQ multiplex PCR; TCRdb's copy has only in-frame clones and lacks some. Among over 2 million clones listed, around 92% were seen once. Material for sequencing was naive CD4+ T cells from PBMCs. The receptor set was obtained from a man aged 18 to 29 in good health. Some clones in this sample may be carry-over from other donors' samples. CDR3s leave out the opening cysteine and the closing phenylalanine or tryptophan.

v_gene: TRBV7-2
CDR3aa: ASSADRELYGYT

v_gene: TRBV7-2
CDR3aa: ASSLLGGSYNEQF

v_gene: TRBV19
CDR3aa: ASSPHFPITEGYT

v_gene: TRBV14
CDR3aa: ASSSGQADVYEQF

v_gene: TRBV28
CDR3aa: ASSSSQGVLNYGYT

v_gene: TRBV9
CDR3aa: ASSSGYSYEQY

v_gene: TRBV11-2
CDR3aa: ASSPGAGPETQY

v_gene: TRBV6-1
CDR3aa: ASRPGANTGELF

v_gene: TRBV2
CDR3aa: ASGLARTYEQY

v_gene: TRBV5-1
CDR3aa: ASSAGVPHYEMNTEAF

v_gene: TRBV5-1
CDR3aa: ASSARPGQGNTIY

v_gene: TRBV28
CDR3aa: ASRTHSINQPQH